These 26 T cell receptor beta chains were all obtained from the same sample, sequenced in a study of cytomegalovirus exposure and HLA in healthy donors (dated by TCRdb to about 2017). Libraries were made using the immunoSEQ multiplex PCR assay. The multiplex PCR relied on a mix of 60 forward primers for TCR Vbeta segments and 13 reverse primers for TCR Jbeta segments. TCRdb re-hosts the immuneACCESS table, in-frame sequences only. Its copies lack some clones; in the studies checked, an unresolved V gene accounts for under half of them, and the cause for the rest is not known. This sample comprises 150,000 to 200,000 clones, roughly 80% of them detected only once. 3.1% of the sample lies in the top ten. The sample taken for sequencing was PBMCs. The receptors originated from a male donor in good health and CMV-seronegative.

The gene calls are TRBV5-1 and TRBJ1-2; a possible D gene is TRBD1 (6 bases). Trimming took 4 bases from V and 8 from J, leaving 15 bases between them. CDR3 length: 13 amino acids. Germline V gene lookup returns CDR1 SGHRS and CDR2 YFSETQ. In DNA, the CDR3 is TGCGCCAGCAGCCTTACAGGGATCGACGGCTACACCTTC. Amino acid sequence: CASSLTGIDGYTF.

The rearrangement joins TRBV28 to TRBJ1-2, with a weak D call TRBD1 (5 bases). V dropped 5 bases and J dropped 0 bases, with 16 bases sitting between them. The CDR3 runs to 16 residues. CDR1 is MDHEN and CDR2 is SYDVKM in the germline V gene. CDR3 amino acids: CASSLIQDYANYGYTF. The DNA for the CDR3 is TGTGCCAGCAGTCTTATACAGGACTATGCTAACTATGGCTACACCTTC.

The J gene is TRBJ1-2, the V gene TRBV2; 7 nucleotides line up with TRBD1. V trimming: 2 bases; J trimming: 2 bases; junction bases outside the gene matches: 8. The CDR3 runs 16 residues. The germline CDR1 and CDR2 sequences are SNHLY and FYNNEI. This chain's CDR3 is CASSERTGTANYGYTF. CDR3 DNA sequence: TGTGCCAGCAGTGAAAGAACCGGGACAGCAAACTATGGCTACACCTTC.

The CDR3: CASSQARGAQETQYF. The DNA of the CDR3 is TGTGCCAGCAGCCAAGCCCGGGGGGCCCAAGAGACCCAGTACTTC. V is TRBV4-2 and J is TRBJ2-5, with a weak D call TRBD2 (7 bases). From germline, CDR1 is LGHNA and CDR2 YNFKEQ. V was trimmed by 1 base and J by 1 base, leaving 10 bases between them. There are 15 residues in the CDR3.

The chain is built from TRBV5-1 and TRBJ1-1; no reliable D call. Germline V lookup: CDR1 SGHRS, CDR2 YFSETQ. V lost 1 base and J 1 base, leaving 8 bases between the germline ends. The CDR3 runs 14 residues. CDR3 coding DNA: TGCGCCAGCAGCTTGAAGCCCCCGAACACTGAAGCTTTCTTT. This gives the protein CASSLKPPNTEAFF.

This chain uses TRBV6-5 with TRBJ1-5, with 7 nucleotides matching TRBD1. The CDR3 loop spans 15 amino acids. Per germline, CDR1 MNHEY and CDR2 SVGAGI. With 5 bases clipped from V and 6 bases from J, the junction kept 10 bases outside the gene matches. CDR3 in amino acids: CASSRDSTSPQPQHF. The CDR3 DNA sequence: TGTGCCAGCAGTAGGGACAGCACTTCTCCTCAGCCCCAGCATTTT.

This clone was seen just once. The rearrangement links TRBV23-1 to TRBJ2-1; 7 nucleotides agree with TRBD2. TRBV23-1 is classed as an ORF, of uncertain function. V lost 6 bases to trimming and J lost 0 bases; unmatched junction nucleotides: 2. CDR3 length equals 14 residues. CDR3 protein: CASSPGGSYNEQFF. In nucleotides, the CDR3 is TGCGCCAGCAGCCCGGGGGGCTCCTACAATGAGCAGTTCTTC.

The chain carries TRBV19 and TRBJ1-5; 9 bases are shared with TRBD1. V trimming: 5 bases; J trimming: 7 bases; junction bases outside the gene matches: 12. Germline assignment: CDR1 LNHDA and CDR2 SQIVND (reference sequence). The CDR3 is made up of 16 amino acids. The CDR3 loop is CASSLDRGRAGQPQHF. DNA for the CDR3: TGTGCCAGTAGTCTGGACAGGGGCCGAGCGGGACAGCCCCAGCATTTT.

The rearrangement joins TRBV14 to TRBJ1-1; D is ambiguous. Looked up from germline, CDR1 is SGHDN and CDR2 is FVKESK. The CDR3 has 13 amino acids. The V end lost 4 bases, the J end lost 0 bases, and 6 bases lay between the germline ends. CDR3 loop: CASSPHMNTEAFF. The CDR3 bases are TGTGCCAGCAGCCCGCACATGAACACTGAAGCTTTCTTT.

J is TRBJ2-7 and V is TRBV7-9; TRBD2 matches 8 bases. CDR1 SEHNR and CDR2 FQNEAQ come from the germline V gene (reference sequence). There are 15 residues in the CDR3. V was pared by 1 base and J by 3 bases, with 5 bases of the junction left unmatched. The CDR3 coding sequence is TGTGCCAGCAGCTTAGGAGCGGGAGACTTCTACGAGCAGTACTTC. Translation gives CASSLGAGDFYEQYF.

V and J are TRBV7-8 and TRBJ1-1; 7 bases agree with TRBD1. From germline, CDR1 is SGHVS and CDR2 FQNEAQ. The CDR3 contains 13 residues. The trim removed 5 bases at V and 4 bases at J, leaving 4 bases unmatched. The CDR3 DNA is TGTGCCAGCAGCCTGGGGACAGCCACTGAAGCTTTCTTT. Translation gives CASSLGTATEAFF.

This rearrangement joins TRBV2 to TRBJ1-6, with 11 positions matching TRBD1. Trimming removed 7 bases from V and 9 bases from J; junction bases left unmatched: 2. This CDR3 is built from 13 residues. CDR1 is SNHLY and CDR2 is FYNNEI in the germline V gene. CDR3 amino acids: CASKGQGASPLHF. As DNA, the CDR3 is TGTGCCAGCAAAGGACAGGGGGCTTCACCCCTCCACTTT. Full variable domain (outside the CDR3, taken from reference TRBV2 and TRBJ1-6): EPEVTQTPSHQVTQMGQEVILRCVPISNHLYFYWYRQILGQKVEFLVSFYNNEISEKSEIFDDQFSVERPDGSNFTLKIRSTKLEDSAMYFCASKGQGASPLHFGNGTRLTVT.

This chain uses TRBV30 with TRBJ2-7; D perhaps matches TRBD2 (6 bases). This CDR3 comprises 13 residues. Germline loops: CDR1 GTSNPN, CDR2 SVGIG (reference sequence). V lost 5 bases to trimming and J lost 2 bases, with 13 bases between them. The CDR3 bases are TGTGCCTGGGGGGGGACTGGGGCCTACGAGCAGTACTTC. This translates into CAWGGTGAYEQYF.

This clone has a handful of counts. The V gene is TRBV29-1, the J gene TRBJ1-1; D is unresolved. This CDR3 contains 13 residues. Trimming shortened V by 4 bases and J by 3 bases, and 12 bases separated the two germline ends. The germline CDR1 and CDR2 sequences are SQVTM and ANQGSEA. The CDR3 reads CSVAGIRDTEAFF. For the CDR3, the DNA is TGCAGCGTTGCGGGAATACGGGACACTGAAGCTTTCTTT.

This sequence joins TRBV4-1 and TRBJ2-3; 11 bases align to TRBD2. The V and J ends lost 2 bases and 3 bases, in that order; junction bases with no gene match: 1. CDR3 size: 15 residues. The germline V gene encodes CDR1 MGHRA and CDR2 YSYEKL. CDR3 in DNA: TGCGCCAGCAGCCAAAGACTAGCGGGGACAGATACGCAGTATTTT. Its protein is CASSQRLAGTDTQYF.

This chain joins TRBV2 and TRBJ1-6; D is unresolved. V lost 1 base, J lost 0 bases, and 13 bases lay in between. Per germline, CDR1 SNHLY and CDR2 FYNNEI. The CDR3 runs to 18 residues. Here the CDR3 DNA reads TGTGCCAGCAGTGAAGACAGAGCCCTTAGCTCCTATAATTCACCCCTCCACTTT. Translated: CASSEDRALSSYNSPLHF.

The chain uses TRBV7-9 and TRBJ1-6; TRBD1 matches at 8 bases. Per the germline V gene, CDR1 is SEHNR and CDR2 is FQNEAQ (reference sequence). This CDR3 is 17 amino acids long. The V and J ends lost 0 bases and 1 base, in that order; junction bases with no gene match: 2. The chain's CDR3 is CASSLATGGSYNSPLHF. CDR3 DNA: TGTGCCAGCAGCTTAGCTACAGGGGGGTCCTATAATTCACCCCTCCACTTT.

J is TRBJ2-5 and V is TRBV7-2; the match to TRBD2 covers 10 bases. Germline-derived CDR1 and CDR2 are SGHTA and FQGNSA. V gave up 4 bases and J gave up 5 bases; unmatched junction bases: 16. There are 18 residues in the CDR3. This CDR3 reads CASSSGGRGLAGEETQYF. The CDR3 coding sequence is TGTGCCAGCAGCTCAGGGGGACGGGGGCTAGCGGGGGAGGAGACCCAGTACTTC.

The rearrangement links TRBV7-2 to TRBJ2-4, with 9 positions matching TRBD2. CDR1 SGHTA and CDR2 FQGNSA come from the germline V gene. This CDR3 comprises 16 residues. V lost 1 base and J lost 1; bases outside the gene matches: 2. The CDR3 here is CASSLVAGDAKNIQYF. As DNA, the CDR3 is TGTGCCAGCAGCTTAGTAGCGGGGGACGCCAAAAACATTCAGTACTTC.

With respect to this clone: Within the sample, other DNA sequences also encode this same CDR3. The V and J genes are TRBV5-1 and TRBJ2-7, with 12 bases matching TRBD1. The CDR3 runs 15 residues. J gave up 4 bases and V 3 bases, and 5 bases lay outside the gene matches. Germline CDR1 is SGHRS and CDR2 is YFSETQ. CDR3 DNA: TGCGCCAGCAGCTGGGGGACAGGGGGCACGTACGAGCAGTACTTC. This gives the protein CASSWGTGGTYEQYF.

The chain uses TRBV5-1 and TRBJ2-5; TRBD1 aligns across 12 bases. Trimming at V came to 4 bases and at J to 4 bases, leaving 11 bases not matched to a gene. Per the germline V gene, CDR1 is SGHRS and CDR2 is YFSETQ. The CDR3 contains 17 residues. CDR3 DNA: TGCGCCAGCAGCCAAAGTCCGGGGACAGGGGGCTCAGAGACCCAGTACTTC. It specifies CASSQSPGTGGSETQYF.

The chain links TRBV28 to TRBJ1-5, with D hard to call. V was cut by 5 bases and J by 7 bases, with 9 bases left in between. Germline V CDR1 and CDR2: MDHEN, SYDVKM. This CDR3 is built from 12 residues. The CDR3 sequence: CASSTIRQPQHF. DNA of the CDR3: TGTGCCAGCAGTACCATCAGGCAGCCCCAGCATTTT.

V gene TRBV6-4 combines with J gene TRBJ2-2; D might be TRBD2 (5 bases). The CDR3 has 14 amino acids. V was clipped by 6 bases and J by 2 bases, with 10 bases between them. Germline V gene sequence: CDR1 MRHNA, CDR2 SNTAGT. The CDR3 loop reads CASRMDFNTGELFF. Written as DNA, the CDR3 is TGTGCCAGCAGGATGGACTTCAACACCGGGGAGCTGTTTTTT.

This clone was seen more than once but under ten times. The chain joins TRBV29-1 to TRBJ1-4; 8 bases map to TRBD1. V shed 4 bases, J shed 7 bases, and the junction held 5 bases outside the gene matches. There are 13 residues in the CDR3. Looked up from germline, CDR1 is SQVTM and CDR2 is ANQGSEA. CDR3 sequence (DNA): TGCAGCGTTGGAGGGACAGGCTCTGAAAAACTGTTTTTT. This gives the protein CSVGGTGSEKLFF.

This clone was observed a single time. V gene TRBV27 combines with J gene TRBJ2-7; 7 nucleotides agree with TRBD2. Trimming at V came to 4 bases and at J to 4 bases, leaving 4 bases not matched to a gene. The germline CDR1 and CDR2 sequences are MNHEY and SMNVEV (reference sequence). The CDR3 is 13 amino acids. CDR3 nucleotide sequence: TGTGCCAGCAGTTCGGGAGGAGGATACGAGCAGTACTTC. The encoded protein is CASSSGGGYEQYF.

The rearrangement joins TRBV19 to TRBJ1-1; D gene unclear. Germline V gene data show CDR1 as LNHDA and CDR2 as SQIVND (reference sequence). V was pared by 3 bases and J by 5 bases, with 13 bases between. The CDR3 is 14 amino acids. The CDR3 DNA sequence: TGTGCCAGTAGTATTCACGGCCCAGGTACTGAAGCTTTCTTT. Protein sequence: CASSIHGPGTEAFF.